These 22 T cell receptor beta chains originate from one sample sequenced in a study of blood T cell repertoires in COVID-19 (dated by TCRdb to the early 2020s). The library came from the immunoSEQ multiplex PCR assay. Here the immuneACCESS table is served through TCRdb, limited to in-frame sequences with V and J called. Missing clones are a known gap in these copies; in checked studies unresolved V genes cover under half, and the rest lacks a known reason. Here the sample has tens of thousands of clones; 85% to 90% occur a single time. Over 4% of the sample is taken by the ten largest. Sequencing was done on a sample of peripheral blood. The receptors were sampled from a man aged 55 to 69 with acute or convalescent COVID-19.

The chain has TRBV7-2 and TRBJ1-5; possibly TRBD1 for D (5 bases). Trimming removed 5 bases from V and 6 bases from J, with 17 bases in between. The CDR3 runs to 15 residues. Germline V gene lookup returns CDR1 SGHTA and CDR2 FQGNSA. The CDR3 DNA is TGTGCCAGCAGCACGACCGGGACTAGCGGTCAGCCCCAGCATTTT. Translation: CASSTTGTSGQPQHF.

V is TRBV28 and J is TRBJ1-1, with TRBD1 matching 7 bases. Germline lookup yields CDR1 MDHEN and CDR2 SYDVKM. CDR3 size: 14 residues. With V trimmed by 5 bases and J by 5 bases, 8 bases remained unmatched. The CDR3 bases are TGTGCCAGCAGTCTCAGTCCAGGGGGAACTGAAGCTTTCTTT. Residues: CASSLSPGGTEAFF.

The rearrangement links TRBV7-2 to TRBJ2-3; 7 bases line up with TRBD1. Germline values: CDR1 SGHTA, CDR2 FQGNSA. This CDR3 has 16 residues. Germline trimming cut 5 bases from V and 0 bases from J; bases unmatched to any gene: 8. CDR3 protein: CASSRRQGFSTDTQYF. For the CDR3, the DNA is TGTGCCAGCAGCCGCCGACAGGGCTTTAGCACAGATACGCAGTATTTT.

The J gene is TRBJ1-3, the V gene TRBV6-6; D possibly corresponds to TRBD1 (5 bases). This CDR3 is 15 amino acids long. Germline V lookup: CDR1 MNHNY, CDR2 SVGAGI (reference sequence). V lost 1 base to trimming and J lost 8 bases, with 15 bases between them. For the CDR3, the DNA is TGTGCCAGCAGTTACTTACCCGGGACTCTTGACACCATATATTTT. It encodes CASSYLPGTLDTIYF.

The V gene is TRBV7-3, the J gene TRBJ2-1, with 7 nucleotides matching TRBD2. CDR1 SGHTA and CDR2 FQGTGA come from the germline V gene. Germline trimming cut 3 bases from V and 3 bases from J; bases unmatched to any gene: 2. CDR3 length equals 14 residues. CDR3 coding DNA: TGTGCCAGCAGCTTGGGGGGGTACTACAATGAGCAGTTCTTC. This gives the protein CASSLGGYYNEQFF.

V gene TRBV5-1 combines with J gene TRBJ2-7; 11 bases agree with TRBD2. The CDR3 contains 16 residues. The germline CDR1 and CDR2 sequences are SGHRS and YFSETQ. Unmatched junction bases numbered 9, after V lost 0 bases and J lost 7 bases. In DNA form, the CDR3 reads TGCGCCAGCAGCTTGGGGGGACTAGCGGTAGCAGGAGAGCAGTACTTC. It yields the protein CASSLGGLAVAGEQYF.

The chain combines TRBV7-2 with TRBJ1-5; the match to TRBD1 covers 7 bases. The germline gives CDR1 SGHTA, CDR2 FQGNSA. The CDR3 sequence is 15 residues long. Unmatched junction bases numbered 4, after V lost 5 bases and J lost 0 bases. The chain's CDR3 is CASSPRTGSNQPQHF. The CDR3 coding sequence is TGTGCCAGCAGCCCCCGGACAGGTAGCAATCAGCCCCAGCATTTT.

CDR3 nucleotide sequence: TGTGCCAGCAGTTTACGGGACAGGGTCCACGAGCAGTACTTC. This sequence encodes CASSLRDRVHEQYF. V gene TRBV28 combines with J gene TRBJ2-7; TRBD1 matches at 9 bases. Germline V CDR1 and CDR2: MDHEN, SYDVKM. V gave up 2 bases and J gave up 5 bases; unmatched junction bases: 4. The CDR3 has 14 amino acids. Based on the CDR3 plus reference TRBV28 and TRBJ2-7, the full variable domain is DVKVTQSSRYLVKRTGEKVFLECVQDMDHENMFWYRQDPGLGLRLIYFSYDVKMKEKGDIPEGYSVSREKKERFSLILESASTNQTSMYLCASSLRDRVHEQYFGPGTRLTVT.

This clone appeared once. The J gene is TRBJ2-1, the V gene TRBV2; D is unresolved. V dropped 8 bases and J dropped 4 bases, with 15 bases sitting between them. CDR1 is SNHLY and CDR2 is FYNNEI in the germline V gene. The CDR3 runs 14 residues. The CDR3 is CASFFGGNYNEQFF. In DNA, the CDR3 is TGTGCCAGCTTTTTCGGCGGCAATTACAATGAGCAGTTCTTC. Full variable domain (rest looked up from reference TRBV2 and TRBJ2-1): EPEVTQTPSHQVTQMGQEVILRCVPISNHLYFYWYRQILGQKVEFLVSFYNNEISEKSEIFDDQFSVERPDGSNFTLKIRSTKLEDSAMYFCASFFGGNYNEQFFGPGTRLTVL.

V gene TRBV7-9 combines with J gene TRBJ1-1; tentative D call: TRBD1 (6 bases). V was pared by 4 bases and J by 6 bases, with 15 bases between. Looked up from germline, CDR1 is SEHNR and CDR2 is FQNEAQ (reference sequence). The CDR3 extends over 14 amino acids. CDR3 region: CASSSSGGAAEAFF. CDR3 nucleotide sequence: TGTGCCAGCAGCTCAAGCGGGGGGGCCGCTGAAGCTTTCTTT.

This chain joins TRBV6-5 and TRBJ2-7; 8 nucleotides match TRBD2. This CDR3 region has 15 residues. The germline V gene has CDR1 MNHEY and CDR2 SVGAGI. Losses at the gene ends were 7 bases for V and 0 bases for J; bases not matched to a gene: 8. The CDR3 region is CASMRGASGSYEQYF. The CDR3 coding sequence is TGTGCCAGCATGCGGGGGGCGTCCGGCTCCTACGAGCAGTACTTC.

This clone is a singleton in its sample. This sequence joins TRBV24-1 and TRBJ2-3; tentatively, D is TRBD2 (5 bases). This CDR3 has 14 residues. The ends were cut back, 8 bases at V and 0 bases at J, with 11 bases in the middle. Germline values: CDR1 KGHDR, CDR2 SFDVKD. In DNA, the CDR3 is TGTGCCACCAAGGCGGGCCCAAGCACAGATACGCAGTATTTT. It codes for CATKAGPSTDTQYF.

The rearrangement uses TRBV11-1 and TRBJ2-7, with D possibly TRBD2 on 6 matching bases. V lost 1 base, J lost 4 bases, and 8 bases lay in between. The V gene's germline CDR1 is SGHAT and CDR2 FQDESV (reference sequence). The CDR3 length is 13 residues. CDR3 in DNA: TGTGCCAGCAGCTTAGGCCGGGAGTACGAGCAGTACTTC. This encodes CASSLGREYEQYF. The full variable domain, its missing parts supplied by reference TRBV11-1 and TRBJ2-7, is EAEVAQSPRYKITEKSQAVAFWCDPISGHATLYWYRQILGQGPELLVQFQDESVVDDSQLPKDRFSAERLKGVDSTLKIQPAELGDSAMYLCASSLGREYEQYFGPGTRLTVT.

This sequence joins TRBV19 and TRBJ2-7; unclear D gene. The CDR3 spans 13 residues. Trimming shortened V by 5 bases and J by 6 bases, and 14 bases separated the two germline ends. Germline CDR1 and CDR2: LNHDA and SQIVND (reference sequence). CDR3 nucleotides: TGTGCCAGTAGTCTACGTTTCAACGCCGAGCAGTACTTC. Amino acid sequence: CASSLRFNAEQYF.

The chain couples TRBV2 to TRBJ1-5; D gene uncertain. Germline CDR1 is SNHLY and CDR2 is FYNNEI. V was cut by 8 bases and J by 7 bases, with 24 bases left in between. The CDR3 sequence is 16 residues long. The CDR3 DNA follows: TGTGCCAGCCAAAAGTCCTTATGGCGGGCTGACCAGCCCCAGCATTTT. Its translation is CASQKSLWRADQPQHF. Drawing the rest from reference TRBV2 and TRBJ1-5, the complete variable domain is EPEVTQTPSHQVTQMGQEVILRCVPISNHLYFYWYRQILGQKVEFLVSFYNNEISEKSEIFDDQFSVERPDGSNFTLKIRSTKLEDSAMYFCASQKSLWRADQPQHFGDGTRLSIL.

J is TRBJ1-1 and V is TRBV2; 7 bases fit TRBD1. The V segment lost 5 bases and the J segment 6 bases; nucleotides outside the gene matches: 12. This CDR3 is built from 15 residues. CDR1 and CDR2 (germline): SNHLY, FYNNEI. The CDR3 nucleotides are TGTGCCAGCAGTCAAGGCGGGACAGCGGTATCTGAAGCTTTCTTT. Protein: CASSQGGTAVSEAFF.

Here the CDR3 DNA reads TGCGCCAGCAGCCAAACTCCTCAGGGGGCGGGAGGCTACACCTTC. Amino acid sequence: CASSQTPQGAGGYTF. The rearrangement links TRBV4-1 to TRBJ1-2; 8 nucleotides align to TRBD1. The CDR3 runs to 15 residues. The trim removed 2 bases at V and 8 bases at J, leaving 10 bases unmatched. CDR1 and CDR2 (germline): MGHRA, YSYEKL.

The gene calls are TRBV7-9 and TRBJ1-1, with a tentative D call TRBD1 (5 bases). CDR3 length: 16 amino acids. The germline V gene has CDR1 SEHNR and CDR2 FQNEAQ (reference sequence). V was pared by 3 bases and J by 6 bases, with 20 bases between. CDR3 protein: CASSFYSSGEGPEAFF. The CDR3 DNA follows: TGTGCCAGCAGCTTCTACTCTAGCGGTGAGGGGCCTGAAGCTTTCTTT.

The chain joins TRBV2 to TRBJ2-1, with 10 bases lining up with TRBD2. With V trimmed by 10 bases and J by 9 bases, 9 bases remained unmatched. Germline V gene sequence: CDR1 SNHLY, CDR2 FYNNEI. This CDR3 comprises 13 residues. CDR3 sequence reads: CAIGLADRSEQFF. The CDR3 coding sequence is TGTGCCATAGGACTAGCGGATCGGAGTGAGCAGTTCTTC.

The genes are TRBV29-1 and TRBJ1-2; D call uncertain. The V gene lost 7 bases and the J gene lost 8 bases, with 23 bases spanning the gap. The CDR3 contains 14 residues. Germline V gene sequence: CDR1 SQVTM, CDR2 ANQGSEA. CDR3 amino acids: CSAPAVGGPAGYTF. CDR3 DNA: TGCAGCGCCCCCGCAGTTGGCGGGCCGGCGGGCTACACCTTC.

The chain has TRBV4-1 and TRBJ2-5, with 9 bases matching TRBD1. Germline CDR1 and CDR2: MGHRA and YSYEKL. V was clipped by 7 bases and J by 2 bases; unmatched bases: 5. This CDR3 contains 14 residues. The CDR3 reads CASKPGQGQETQYF. CDR3 nucleotides: TGCGCCAGCAAACCGGGACAGGGACAAGAGACCCAGTACTTC.

This clone has a handful of counts. V usage is TRBV29-1 and J usage is TRBJ1-1; possible D gene TRBD1, 6 bases. Germline loops: CDR1 SQVTM, CDR2 ANQGSEA. The CDR3 sequence is 14 residues long. V was shortened by 6 bases and J by 3 bases, with 17 bases between the two germline ends. For the CDR3, the DNA is TGCAGCGTCGACCCCAGCAGGGGTGACACTGAAGCTTTCTTT. Its translation is CSVDPSRGDTEAFF.